The sequence of this TCR beta chain was determined in a study of shared clonotypes between healthy human individuals. Study summary: A donor's plate count was three for CD4 naive and three for CD4 memory; CD8 naive had two and CD8 memory one. Study outcomes and limitations: The study found lower generation probabilities in non-shared clonotypes than in those shared by all four donors.

Germline loops: CDR1 SGHTA, CDR2 FQGNSA. The CDR3 spans 13 residues. The V end was cut by 9 bases, the J end by 6 bases, with 17 bases between. Sequencing was performed with immunoSEQ multiplex PCR; in TCRdb, only in-frame clones are kept and a portion is missing. This repertoire shows hundreds of thousands of clones, around 73% found once; its top ten account for 1.5% to 2%. Donors, without exception, were Caucasian adults residing in Nashville, Tennessee. This clone occurred once. Its antigen is unknown. Other DNA sequences in this specimen translate into the identical CDR3. The sample comprised memory CD4+ T cells sorted from blood. The subset: CD45RA-negative fraction. This sequence was found in a woman aged 30 to 39 in good health. V is TRBV7-2 and J is TRBJ1-1, with D possibly matching TRBD1 (5 bases). The CDR3 loop reads CASSVYQGPEAFF. The DNA of the CDR3 is TGTGCCAGTAGCGTTTATCAGGGACCTGAAGCTTTCTTT.